Below are 14 T cell receptor beta chains sequenced from a single sample in a study of cytomegalovirus exposure and HLA in healthy donors. Both 60 Vbeta primers and 13 Jbeta primers went into the PCR. TCRdb keeps only in-frame clones here, not all; method: immunoSEQ multiplex PCR. The data show approximately 240,000 clones, just over 75% seen once. Sample: PBMCs. The receptors were sampled from a woman aged 55 to 70 in good health and CMV-seropositive.

This clone came up once. This rearrangement joins TRBV18 to TRBJ2-3; 8 bases map to TRBD2. Trimming removed 9 bases from V and 3 bases from J; junction bases left unmatched: 8. The CDR3 extends over 14 amino acids. Germline-derived CDR1 and CDR2 are KGHSH and LQKENI. The CDR3 nucleotides read TGTGCCAGTGAATGGACTAGCAGTACAGATACGCAGTATTTT. It specifies CASEWTSSTDTQYF.

The CDR3 is CASSQGTGGYQPQHF. The CDR3 region has the DNA TGCGCCAGCAGCCAAGGGACAGGGGGCTATCAGCCCCAGCATTTT. This chain joins TRBV4-1 and TRBJ1-5; 11 bases are a match to TRBD1. The CDR3 is made up of 15 amino acids. V lost 1 base to trimming and J lost 5 bases; unmatched junction nucleotides: 1. Looked up from germline, CDR1 is MGHRA and CDR2 is YSYEKL.

The gene calls are TRBV7-6 and TRBJ2-1; tentative D call: TRBD2 (6 bases). With 1 base removed from V and 7 bases from J, the gap between germline ends came to 17 bases. CDR1 and CDR2 from the germline V gene are SGHVS and FNYEAQ. The CDR3 consists of 16 residues. In DNA form, the CDR3 reads TGTGCCAGCAGCTTAGTTTTCCGGGGGAGAAATAATGAGCAGTTCTTC. This encodes CASSLVFRGRNNEQFF.

The chain uses TRBV6-1 and TRBJ1-5; weak D call: TRBD1 (5 bases). The CDR3 contains 13 residues. V lost 6 bases to trimming and J lost 6 bases, with 12 bases between them. Germline values: CDR1 MNHNS, CDR2 SASEGT. CDR3 region: CASRYRGGQPQHF. The CDR3 nucleotides read TGTGCCAGCAGATATAGGGGAGGTCAGCCCCAGCATTTT.

The chain is built from TRBV27 and TRBJ1-5; D perhaps matches TRBD1 (6 bases). The CDR3 has 14 residues. The V and J ends lost 2 bases and 6 bases respectively, with 11 bases between them. Per the germline V gene, CDR1 is MNHEY and CDR2 is SMNVEV (reference sequence). The CDR3 sequence is CASSLEWGLQPQHF. The DNA for the CDR3 is TGTGCCAGCAGTTTAGAATGGGGGCTTCAGCCCCAGCATTTT.

V gene TRBV4-3 combines with J gene TRBJ1-2, with D unclear. The germline gives CDR1 LGHNA, CDR2 YSLEER. This CDR3 region has 15 residues. V dropped 0 bases and J dropped 1 base, with 9 bases sitting between them. The CDR3 sequence is CASSQDIQLNYGYTF. DNA for the CDR3: TGCGCCAGCAGCCAAGATATACAGCTTAACTATGGCTACACCTTC.

This sequence joins TRBV6-6 and TRBJ2-7; TRBD1 aligns across 8 bases. Germline trimming cut 3 bases from V and 6 bases from J; bases unmatched to any gene: 4. The CDR3 has 13 residues. CDR1 MNHNY and CDR2 SVGAGI come from the germline V gene (reference sequence). CDR3 sequence (DNA): TGTGCCAGCAGTTATTCCGGGACAGGCGAGCAGTACTTC. It codes for CASSYSGTGEQYF.

The chain is built from TRBV5-1 and TRBJ1-1; the D is unclear. CDR3 size: 11 residues. Germline V gives CDR1 SGHRS, CDR2 YFSETQ. Trimming stripped 0 bases from V and 14 bases from J, with 11 bases between. CDR3 DNA: TGCGCCAGCAGCTTGGGTAGGGAGGCGTTCTTT. Translation: CASSLGREAFF.

The chain combines TRBV10-3 with TRBJ1-4; D possibly corresponds to TRBD1 (6 bases). Germline CDR1 reads ENHRY; CDR2 reads SYGVKD. V was shortened by 2 bases and J by 5 bases, with 12 bases between the two germline ends. There are 15 residues in the CDR3. The CDR3 nucleotides read TGTGCCATCAGTGAGCAGCGGGGACAAAATGAAAAACTGTTTTTT. Translation gives CAISEQRGQNEKLFF.

This clone was seen a few times. This sequence joins TRBV5-7 and TRBJ2-3, with D possibly being TRBD1 (5 bases). TRBV5-7 qualifies as an ORF whose function is uncertain. The CDR3 is 15 amino acids. V shed 4 bases and J shed 2 bases, with 14 bases lying between them. This CDR3 is CASSPRQLHTDTQYF. In nucleotides, the CDR3 is TGTGCCAGCAGCCCCAGACAGCTCCACACAGATACGCAGTATTTT.

The chain uses TRBV5-6 and TRBJ1-1; 8 bases line up with TRBD1. Germline CDR1 SGHDT, CDR2 YYEEEE. The CDR3 length is 16 residues. V lost 9 bases and J lost 0; bases outside the gene matches: 13. The CDR3 loop is CATQNNRGTMNTEAFF. For the CDR3, the DNA is TGTGCCACACAAAATAACAGGGGGACCATGAACACTGAAGCTTTCTTT.

The chain links TRBV6-1 to TRBJ2-5, with 14 positions matching TRBD2. Germline CDR1 reads MNHNS; CDR2 reads SASEGT. The CDR3 contains 15 residues. Trimming cost V 7 bases and J 5 bases; bases outside gene matches: 6. The CDR3 loop reads CASNPGLAGEETQYF. The DNA of the CDR3 is TGTGCCAGCAACCCGGGACTAGCGGGGGAGGAGACCCAGTACTTC.

This clone was found once. V and J are TRBV28 and TRBJ1-2; D gene ambiguous. Germline V gives CDR1 MDHEN, CDR2 SYDVKM. The CDR3 is made up of 14 amino acids. Between the trimmed V and J ends, which lost 2 bases and 6 bases, there was a span of 13 bases. The CDR3 loop is CASSLGSVAHGYTF. The CDR3 bases are TGTGCCAGCAGTTTAGGATCCGTAGCTCATGGCTACACCTTC.

This clone was observed a single time. The rearrangement links TRBV5-1 to TRBJ2-7; 7 bases map to TRBD2. Germline V gives CDR1 SGHRS, CDR2 YFSETQ. The CDR3 covers 13 residues. After removal of 2 bases from V and 3 bases from J, the junction contained 2 bases not matched to a gene. CDR3 DNA sequence: TGCGCCAGCAGCTTTGCTAGCGGCTACGAGCAGTACTTC. Translation gives CASSFASGYEQYF.